The 22 T cell receptor beta chains reported below all come from one sample, sequenced in a study of T cells in localized non-small cell lung cancer. Produced via immunoSEQ multiplex PCR; TCRdb's table is partial and in-frame only. The repertoire holds 75,000 to 95,000 clones, with around three quarters as singletons. The sequences come from PBMCs, collected before any cancer treatment. All receptors come from a man aged 40 to 69 with stage II squamous cell lung carcinoma.

The chain joins TRBV6-5 to TRBJ2-5; possibly TRBD2 for D (6 bases). The CDR3 contains 16 residues. Trimming took off 0 bases at V and 5 bases at J, with 16 bases between the two ends. In germline, CDR1 is MNHEY, CDR2 SVGAGI. CDR3 amino acids: CASSYSGLPRGETQYF. DNA of the CDR3: TGTGCCAGCAGTTACTCGGGGCTACCTCGGGGGGAGACCCAGTACTTC.

This chain uses TRBV7-3 with TRBJ2-6; D is possibly TRBD2 (6 bases). Germline V gene lookup returns CDR1 SGHTA and CDR2 FQGTGA. V was cut by 6 bases and J by 2 bases, with 17 bases left in between. The CDR3 loop spans 17 amino acids. The CDR3 nucleotides read TGTGCCAGCAGTCTAGCGCCGGGGCGGACTGGGGCCAACGTCCTGACTTTC. Residues: CASSLAPGRTGANVLTF.

This clone occurred a few times. V gene TRBV4-3 combines with J gene TRBJ1-6; D unresolved. CDR1 LGHNA and CDR2 YSLEER come from the germline V gene. Trimming shortened V by 0 bases and J by 4 bases, and 7 bases separated the two germline ends. The CDR3 is 15 residues long. CDR3 sequence: CASSQDSGYNSPLHF. The DNA for the CDR3 is TGCGCCAGCAGCCAAGATTCCGGGTATAATTCACCCCTCCACTTT.

This chain joins TRBV6-1 and TRBJ2-7; D ambiguous. The V end was cut by 2 bases, the J end by 0 bases, with 11 bases between. The CDR3 runs to 15 residues. Germline V gene sequence: CDR1 MNHNS, CDR2 SASEGT. Here the CDR3 reads CASSEPGGSSYEQYF. Here the CDR3 DNA reads TGTGCCAGCAGTGAACCGGGCGGCAGCTCCTACGAGCAGTACTTC.

The chain has TRBV4-1 and TRBJ2-7, with D possibly being TRBD1 or TRBD2 (5 bases each). CDR1 and CDR2 (germline): MGHRA, YSYEKL. Trimming left V 5 bases short and J 6 bases short, with 17 bases between. The length of the CDR3 is 14 residues. In DNA form, the CDR3 reads TGCGCCAGCAGCACCCGGGACCGGGCCAGCGAGCAGTACTTC. This codes for CASSTRDRASEQYF.

The chain employs TRBV28 and TRBJ2-1, with 11 bases fitting TRBD2. Losses at the gene ends were 5 bases for V and 5 bases for J; bases not matched to a gene: 14. The CDR3 has 18 residues. Germline V CDR1 and CDR2: MDHEN, SYDVKM. The CDR3 is CASSTRTSGFTANNEQFF. CDR3 DNA: TGTGCCAGCAGTACCCGGACTAGCGGGTTCACGGCGAACAATGAGCAGTTCTTC.

V and J are TRBV28 and TRBJ1-6, with D maybe TRBD1 (6 bases). Germline V gives CDR1 MDHEN, CDR2 SYDVKM. V lost 8 bases, J lost 9 bases, and 11 bases lay in between. The CDR3 runs 12 residues. The CDR3: CASHQGTSPLHF. The CDR3 region has the DNA TGTGCCAGCCACCAGGGGACTTCACCCCTCCACTTT. The whole variable domain, remainder taken from reference TRBV28 and TRBJ1-6, is DVKVTQSSRYLVKRTGEKVFLECVQDMDHENMFWYRQDPGLGLRLIYFSYDVKMKEKGDIPEGYSVSREKKERFSLILESASTNQTSMYLCASHQGTSPLHFGNGTRLTVT.

The chain recombines TRBV6-1 with TRBJ2-3; 9 bases align to TRBD1. Germline loops: CDR1 MNHNS, CDR2 SASEGT. V was clipped by 7 bases and J by 3 bases; unmatched bases: 5. The CDR3 totals 14 residues. CDR3 nucleotides: TGTGCCAGCATGGACAGGGGTAGGACAGATACGCAGTATTTT. Its translation: CASMDRGRTDTQYF.

V is TRBV5-1 and J is TRBJ1-1; TRBD1 might be the D (6 bases). Germline CDR1 reads SGHRS; CDR2 reads YFSETQ. The V end lost 4 bases, the J end lost 4 bases, and 14 bases lay between the germline ends. CDR3 size: 14 residues. DNA of the CDR3: TGCGCCAGCAGCGGAGGGAAGGGGGGCACTGAAGCTTTCTTT. Protein sequence: CASSGGKGGTEAFF. Together with reference TRBV5-1 and TRBJ1-1, the CDR3 gives the full variable domain: KAGVTQTPRYLIKTRGQQVTLSCSPISGHRSVSWYQQTPGQGLQFLFEYFSETQRNKGNFPGRFSGRQFSNSRSEMNVSTLELGDSALYLCASSGGKGGTEAFFGQGTRLTVV.

In its sample, this clone was seen a few times. The gene calls are TRBV2 and TRBJ2-2; the D is unclear. The CDR3 loop spans 14 amino acids. Trimming removed 6 bases from V and 0 bases from J, with 8 bases in between. Germline CDR1 SNHLY, CDR2 FYNNEI. The CDR3 is CASSGLSNTGELFF. The CDR3 nucleotides are TGTGCCAGCAGCGGGCTGTCGAACACCGGGGAGCTGTTTTTT.

The chain combines TRBV7-9 with TRBJ1-1; D gene unclear. Germline values: CDR1 SEHNR, CDR2 FQNEAQ (reference sequence). V shed 7 bases and J shed 5 bases, with 14 bases lying between them. This CDR3 spans 13 amino acids. The CDR3 DNA is TGTGCCAGCACCCCGAACCTGCGGACTGAAGCTTTCTTT. It codes for CASTPNLRTEAFF.

V gene TRBV9 combines with J gene TRBJ1-1; possibly TRBD1 for D (6 bases). The length of the CDR3 is 16 residues. Deletions cut 0 bases from V and 4 bases from J, with 16 bases between. Germline V CDR1 and CDR2: SGDLS, YYNGEE. Here the CDR3 reads CASSVAPGVIGTEAFF. CDR3 DNA sequence: TGTGCCAGCAGCGTAGCCCCAGGGGTTATCGGCACTGAAGCTTTCTTT. Full variable domain (remainder filled in from reference TRBV9 and TRBJ1-1): DSGVTQTPKHLITATGQRVTLRCSPRSGDLSVYWYQQSLDQGLQFLIQYYNGEERAKGNILERFSAQQFPDLHSELNLSSLELGDSALYFCASSVAPGVIGTEAFFGQGTRLTVV.

The chain is built from TRBV6-5 and TRBJ2-1; tentative D call: TRBD2 (5 bases). V was pared by 6 bases and J by 9 bases, with 18 bases between. Germline-derived CDR1 and CDR2 are MNHEY and SVGAGI. The CDR3 runs to 14 residues. The CDR3 DNA reads TGTGCCAGCAGAGAGGGCCTGGCGTGCTGTGAGCAGTTCTTC. Its translation is CASREGLACCEQFF.

This clone was seen only a few times. This chain uses TRBV30 with TRBJ1-1, with a possible D match to TRBD1 (5 bases). The V end lost 1 base, the J end lost 5 bases, and 17 bases lay between the germline ends. CDR1 is GTSNPN, CDR2 SVGIG, per germline (reference sequence). This CDR3 spans 15 amino acids. CDR3 protein: CAWSEGPGGRTEAFF. CDR3 nucleotide sequence: TGTGCCTGGAGTGAAGGCCCGGGGGGGAGGACTGAAGCTTTCTTT. Supplemented by reference TRBV30 and TRBJ1-1, the full variable domain reads SQTIHQWPATLVQPVGSPLSLECTVEGTSNPNLYWYRQAAGRGLQLLFYSVGIGQISSEVPQNLSASRPQDRQFILSSKKLLLSDSGFYLCAWSEGPGGRTEAFFGQGTRLTVV.

In its sample, this clone was seen a few times. The chain recombines TRBV2 with TRBJ1-4; tentative D call: TRBD1 (6 bases). This CDR3 spans 15 amino acids. V dropped 7 bases and J dropped 8 bases, with 20 bases sitting between them. Germline V CDR1 and CDR2: SNHLY, FYNNEI. This chain's CDR3 is CASTQEGGMREKLFF. The CDR3 coding sequence is TGTGCCAGCACTCAAGAGGGGGGGATGAGGGAAAAACTGTTTTTT.

The rearrangement uses TRBV28 and TRBJ2-7, with TRBD1 identical over 10 bases. This CDR3 has 15 residues. V trimming: 4 bases; J trimming: 6 bases; junction bases outside the gene matches: 9. CDR1 and CDR2 from the germline V gene are MDHEN and SYDVKM. CDR3 in DNA: TGTGCCAGCAGTTCCTGGGACAGGGGCTTGAGCGAGCAGTACTTC. Its protein is CASSSWDRGLSEQYF.

V is TRBV19 and J is TRBJ1-2, with 7 nucleotides matching TRBD1. Germline V CDR1 and CDR2: LNHDA, SQIVND (reference sequence). This CDR3 region has 14 residues. Losses at the gene ends were 5 bases for V and 6 bases for J; bases not matched to a gene: 9. The CDR3 region has the DNA TGTGCCAGTAGTCACAGGGGAGCGAATCATGGCTACACCTTC. Amino acids: CASSHRGANHGYTF.

CDR3 amino acids: CASSPDPSHPYF. CDR3 DNA: TGTGCCAGCAGTCCGGACCCTTCCCATCCGTACTTC. J is TRBJ2-7 and V is TRBV27, with D uncertain. There are 12 residues in the CDR3. The germline CDR1 and CDR2 sequences are MNHEY and SMNVEV (reference sequence). V shed 5 bases and J shed 12 bases, with 17 bases lying between them.

This clone was seen once. The chain has TRBV5-8 and TRBJ2-1; D is possibly TRBD1 (5 bases). V was trimmed by 2 bases and J by 13 bases, leaving 10 bases between them. Germline V gives CDR1 SGHTS, CDR2 YDEGEE. This CDR3 contains 11 residues. The CDR3: CASSLRQNQFF. The CDR3 DNA is TGTGCCAGCAGCTTAAGACAGAATCAGTTCTTC.

V usage is TRBV2 and J usage is TRBJ2-6, with 10 bases lining up with TRBD1. Trimming took 5 bases from V and 0 from J; bases not matched to a gene: 7. Looked up from germline, CDR1 is SNHLY and CDR2 is FYNNEI. This CDR3 is 18 amino acids long. The CDR3 nucleotides are TGTGCCAGCAGTCTGGACAGGGGGTTACTCTCTGGGGCCAACGTCCTGACTTTC. This encodes CASSLDRGLLSGANVLTF. Full variable domain (missing parts from reference TRBV2 and TRBJ2-6): EPEVTQTPSHQVTQMGQEVILRCVPISNHLYFYWYRQILGQKVEFLVSFYNNEISEKSEIFDDQFSVERPDGSNFTLKIRSTKLEDSAMYFCASSLDRGLLSGANVLTFGAGSRLTVL.

The chain links TRBV30 to TRBJ1-3, with unresolved D. From germline, CDR1 is GTSNPN and CDR2 SVGIG (reference sequence). Trimming shortened V by 4 bases and J by 0 bases, and 10 bases separated the two germline ends. The CDR3 loop spans 14 amino acids. DNA of the CDR3: TGTGCCTGGACCAAACTGAACTCTGGAAACACCATATATTTT. Protein sequence: CAWTKLNSGNTIYF.

The chain links TRBV18 to TRBJ2-7; weak D call: TRBD2 (5 bases). Looked up from germline, CDR1 is KGHSH and CDR2 is LQKENI. The germline V and J ends were trimmed by 3 bases and 1 base, with 16 bases remaining between them. This CDR3 has 16 amino acids. The CDR3 here is CASSPGGGTASYEQYF. CDR3 nucleotides: TGTGCCAGCTCACCTGGAGGCGGAACTGCTTCCTACGAGCAGTACTTC.